Included here is one T cell receptor beta chain sequence, with context. The antigen is not known. Measured with immunoSEQ multiplex PCR; TCRdb has only the in-frame clones, and not every one. The sample lists around 380,000 clones, around 85% occurring once. The treatment was: some 20 received Ad26.COV2.S at low or high dose, single or two shots; several received placebo; per-sample allocation not given. It was on day 63 after the first vaccine or placebo injection that samples were taken. Wuhan-strain spike was delivered by a replication-incompetent Ad26 vector. The data originate from a study of Ad26.COV2.S vaccination and SARS-CoV-2 variants. At the level of the study: Recipients of Ad26.COV2.S got it intramuscularly, once or twice 56 days apart.

Study-wide findings and caveats: Those who received vaccine or placebo ended up with similar non-spike TCR breadth. Vaccinees showed greater spike-specific TCR breadth than placebo recipients.

Germline V gene data show CDR1 as MNHEY and CDR2 as SVGAGI. The CDR3 consists of 15 residues. Trimming shortened V by 0 bases and J by 2 bases, and 10 bases separated the two germline ends. This chain joins TRBV6-5 and TRBJ1-2; D gene ambiguous. The TCR comes from a person aged 18-60 years who received the Ad26.COV2.S COVID-19 vaccine or a placebo. Sample: peripheral blood, taken in a trial of Ad26.COV2.S vaccine versus placebo. CDR3 in amino acids: CASSYSSLRNYGYTF. CDR3 coding DNA: TGTGCCAGCAGTTACTCCTCTCTCCGGAACTATGGCTACACCTTC.